The subject of this entry is one T cell receptor beta chain. This sample is part of a study of blood T cell repertoires in COVID-19. In the study overall: Samples came from the United States, Italy and Spain, spanning acute and convalescent COVID-19. The analysed material was cDNA or gDNA that came from T cells, B-cell-depleted T cells, or PBMCs.

The V segment lost 4 bases and the J segment 7 bases; nucleotides outside the gene matches: 11. The CDR3 extends over 17 amino acids. Germline values: CDR1 LNHDA, CDR2 SQIVND (reference sequence). A Seattle source enrolled patients during active infection and followed them longitudinally. Per the study methods: From reference gene primer amplification, estimates of nucleated cell counts were derived. Data came from immunoSEQ multiplex PCR; TCRdb stores just in-frame clones and leaves some out. Clonal size and the V and J genes are those of that table, whereas D and trimming came from the DNA. The sample includes some 69,000 clones, about 90% of them seen just once.

This receptor was obtained from a man aged 50 to 59 with COVID-19, enrolled during active disease. The specimen sequenced was peripheral blood. The J gene is TRBJ1-6, the V gene TRBV19; the match to TRBD1 covers 9 bases. This CDR3 is CASSTGQGPAGNSPLHF. DNA for the CDR3: TGTGCCAGTAGTACAGGACAGGGGCCGGCCGGGAATTCACCCCTCCACTTT.